The 2 T cell receptor beta chains in this list originate from one sample, sequenced in a study of T cell responses to AZD1222 COVID-19 vaccine. Here immunoSEQ multiplex PCR was the method, and the copy in TCRdb shows in-frame clones only, minus some. The sample carries around 35,000 clones, 65% to 90% recorded once. Material: peripheral blood, obtained 28 days after the second AZD1222 dose. The receptors come from an adult who received the AZD1222 COVID-19 vaccine.

The V and J genes are TRBV7-9 and TRBJ2-5; D possibly corresponds to TRBD1 (6 bases). Germline V gives CDR1 SEHNR, CDR2 FQNEAQ (reference sequence). The CDR3 is made up of 14 amino acids. V was trimmed by 5 bases and J by 5 bases, leaving 15 bases between them. The CDR3 loop is CASSPSGDRETQYF. For the CDR3, the DNA is TGTGCCAGCAGCCCTTCAGGGGATCGGGAGACCCAGTACTTC. Using reference TRBV7-9 and TRBJ2-5 for the parts outside the CDR3, the full variable domain is DTGVSQNPRHKITKRGQNVTFRCDPISEHNRLYWYRQTLGQGPEFLTYFQNEAQLEKSRLLSDRFSAERPKGSFSTLEIQRTEQGDSAMYLCASSPSGDRETQYFGPGTRLLVL.

The V gene is TRBV11-2, the J gene TRBJ2-2; no clear D gene. The CDR3 runs 16 residues. V was pared by 1 base and J by 3 bases, with 12 bases between. Per the germline V gene, CDR1 is SGHAT and CDR2 is FQNNGV. This chain's CDR3 is CASSLVTGYYTGELFF. The CDR3 region has the DNA TGTGCCAGCAGCTTAGTAACCGGGTATTACACCGGGGAGCTGTTTTTT. The complete variable domain, with remaining parts taken from reference TRBV11-2 and TRBJ2-2, reads EAGVAQSPRYKIIEKRQSVAFWCNPISGHATLYWYQQILGQGPKLLIQFQNNGVVDDSQLPKDRFSAERLKGVDSTLKIQPAKLEDSAVYLCASSLVTGYYTGELFFGEGSRLTVL.